This TCR beta chain was sequenced in a study of T cell changes during pregnancy in multiple sclerosis (dated by TCRdb to about 2019). For the study in its entirety: Changes in the T cell repertoire over the course of pregnancy were examined in this study in women with multiple sclerosis.

In regard to this clone: No antigen is known for it. The input lacks base qualities; no much larger clone sits a single base away.

Library preparation employed the immunoSEQ multiplex PCR assay. TCRdb mirrors the immuneACCESS table, restricted to in-frame sequences. Some clones are absent from its copies; in checked studies, under half trace to an unresolved V gene, and the reason for the others is unknown. The sample includes about 100,000 clones, with around 93% observed a single time. Jointly, the top ten make up 0.78% of the sample. The germline V gene specifies SGHRS as CDR1 and YFSETQ as CDR2. V is clipped by 1 base and J by 5 bases, and the sequence between their germline boundaries is 13 bases long. From the cysteine through the phenylalanine, the CDR3 covers 14 amino acids. Here the CDR3 DNA is all that survives: 42 bases in frame from base 1.

The chain couples TRBV5-1 to TRBJ2-7, and the D gene may be TRBD1, 5 bases matching. The sequence was obtained from a female donor in good health, enrolled as a control in a pregnancy study. The sample here was peripheral blood, taken in the third trimester of pregnancy. This receptor has the CDR3 CASSLYRSENEQYF. The DNA sequence follows: TGCGCCAGCAGCTTGTACAGGTCGGAAAACGAGCAGTACTTC.